One and the same sample provided the 15 T cell receptor beta chains below, sequenced in a study of T cells expressing NK-cell markers. Using the 5' RACE reads, TCRdb records one entry per CDR3 protein without DNA. Recorded for this sample: 440,000 or so distinct CDR3 sequences. The sequencing sample was made of blood T cells: a sorted CD56 or NKG2C T cell subset, CD4+ or CD8+ T cells, or bulk PBMC T cells (not recorded which). These receptors all come from a woman between 18 and 70 years old in good health.

The rearrangement joins TRBV28 to TRBJ2-5; TCRdb outputs TRBD1, but without DNA this stays unchecked. The CDR3 spans 14 residues. The germline V gene encodes CDR1 MDHEN and CDR2 SYDVKM. CDR3 protein: CASSFGPLAETQYF.

The chain couples TRBV12-3 or TRBV12-4 to TRBJ1-5. The CDR3 is 16 residues long. The CDR3 protein is CASRGYGRQTNQPQHF.

The chain carries TRBV10-3 and TRBJ1-3; TCRdb's D call, TRBD1, is unchecked because there is no DNA. This CDR3 contains 15 residues. The germline V gene encodes CDR1 ENHRY and CDR2 SYGVKD. The CDR3 region is CAIRDRDNSGNTIYF.

This chain's CDR3 is CASSWSGGDYNEQFF. This chain links TRBV5-1 with TRBJ2-1; TCRdb lists TRBD2, though no DNA is available to test this call. Per germline, CDR1 SGHRS and CDR2 YFSETQ. The CDR3 is made up of 15 amino acids.

Here the CDR3 reads CSVGGPNYGYTF. This rearrangement joins TRBV29-1 to TRBJ1-2. The germline V gene has CDR1 SQVTM and CDR2 ANQGSEA. CDR3 length: 12 amino acids.

This chain links TRBV29-1 with TRBJ1-2. The germline V gene has CDR1 SQVTM and CDR2 ANQGSEA. The CDR3 extends over 11 amino acids. CDR3 sequence reads: CSVEDRNGYTF.

V usage is TRBV10-2 and J usage is TRBJ1-1. Per the germline V gene, CDR1 is WSHSY and CDR2 is SAAADI. The CDR3 consists of 14 residues. CDR3 amino acids: CASMLSAMNTEAFF.

J is TRBJ1-5 and V is TRBV20-1. CDR3 length equals 15 residues. Germline CDR1 is DFQATT and CDR2 is SNEGSKA (reference sequence). CDR3: CSAGRRLGSNQPQHF.

This sequence joins TRBV21-1 and TRBJ2-3; TCRdb proposes TRBD2, but this gene call is untestable without DNA. TRBV21-1 is flagged as a pseudogene. CDR3 length: 19 amino acids. CDR3 sequence: CASSKVVAGPPGGTDTQYF.

The chain has TRBV30 and TRBJ2-6; TCRdb calls TRBD2, which cannot be checked without DNA. CDR1 is GTSNPN and CDR2 is SVGIG in the germline V gene (reference sequence). The CDR3 is 15 residues long. The CDR3 reads CAWDSSLPGANVLTF.

V gene TRBV7-2 combines with J gene TRBJ1-3. This CDR3 contains 16 residues. Germline CDR1 and CDR2: SGHTA and FQGNSA. CDR3 amino acids: CASSLALRGSGNTIYF.

The rearrangement links TRBV29-1 to TRBJ2-7; checking the TCRdb D call of TRBD1 is not possible without DNA. The CDR3 contains 13 residues. Germline CDR1 reads SQVTM; CDR2 reads ANQGSEA. CDR3 protein: CSASPGQGYEQYF.

CDR3 protein: CSADSNNEQFF. This chain links TRBV20-1 with TRBJ2-1. The germline CDR1 and CDR2 sequences are DFQATT and SNEGSKA (reference sequence). The CDR3 extends over 11 amino acids.

CDR3 residues: CASSESLGVADTQYF. V is TRBV10-1 and J is TRBJ2-3. This CDR3 is built from 15 residues. CDR1 is WNHNN, CDR2 SYGVQD, per germline (reference sequence).

The V call is TRBV12-3 or TRBV12-4, the J call TRBJ2-5; the TCRdb call, TRBD1, lacks DNA for checking. The CDR3 loop spans 15 amino acids. This CDR3 reads CASSLMTDPGETQYF.